Included here is one TCR beta chain sequence, with context. This record comes from a study of blood T cell repertoires in COVID-19. In the study overall: The study drew acute and convalescent COVID-19 samples from the United States, Italy and Spain. PBMCs, B-cell-depleted T cells, or T cells were the source of the cDNA or gDNA that made up the material.

The protocol was immunoSEQ multiplex PCR, while the TCRdb copy is restricted to in-frame clones and leaves out a portion. The sample lists about 380,000 clones; approximately 87% were seen once. V shed 10 bases and J shed 5 bases, with 15 bases lying between them. The CDR3 is made up of 12 amino acids. Germline values: CDR1 ENHRY, CDR2 SYGVKD. Two negative PCRs, clearance, or symptom resolution characterized the recovered Cohort 3 donors. This rearrangement joins TRBV10-3 to TRBJ2-7; D may be TRBD1 (7 bases). The sample comprised PBMCs or T cells enriched from blood (not recorded which). The sequence came from a man aged 30-40 years who had recovered from COVID-19. CDR3 bases: TGTGCCACGGGGGACAGATTGGACGAGCAGTACTTC. This sequence encodes CATGDRLDEQYF.